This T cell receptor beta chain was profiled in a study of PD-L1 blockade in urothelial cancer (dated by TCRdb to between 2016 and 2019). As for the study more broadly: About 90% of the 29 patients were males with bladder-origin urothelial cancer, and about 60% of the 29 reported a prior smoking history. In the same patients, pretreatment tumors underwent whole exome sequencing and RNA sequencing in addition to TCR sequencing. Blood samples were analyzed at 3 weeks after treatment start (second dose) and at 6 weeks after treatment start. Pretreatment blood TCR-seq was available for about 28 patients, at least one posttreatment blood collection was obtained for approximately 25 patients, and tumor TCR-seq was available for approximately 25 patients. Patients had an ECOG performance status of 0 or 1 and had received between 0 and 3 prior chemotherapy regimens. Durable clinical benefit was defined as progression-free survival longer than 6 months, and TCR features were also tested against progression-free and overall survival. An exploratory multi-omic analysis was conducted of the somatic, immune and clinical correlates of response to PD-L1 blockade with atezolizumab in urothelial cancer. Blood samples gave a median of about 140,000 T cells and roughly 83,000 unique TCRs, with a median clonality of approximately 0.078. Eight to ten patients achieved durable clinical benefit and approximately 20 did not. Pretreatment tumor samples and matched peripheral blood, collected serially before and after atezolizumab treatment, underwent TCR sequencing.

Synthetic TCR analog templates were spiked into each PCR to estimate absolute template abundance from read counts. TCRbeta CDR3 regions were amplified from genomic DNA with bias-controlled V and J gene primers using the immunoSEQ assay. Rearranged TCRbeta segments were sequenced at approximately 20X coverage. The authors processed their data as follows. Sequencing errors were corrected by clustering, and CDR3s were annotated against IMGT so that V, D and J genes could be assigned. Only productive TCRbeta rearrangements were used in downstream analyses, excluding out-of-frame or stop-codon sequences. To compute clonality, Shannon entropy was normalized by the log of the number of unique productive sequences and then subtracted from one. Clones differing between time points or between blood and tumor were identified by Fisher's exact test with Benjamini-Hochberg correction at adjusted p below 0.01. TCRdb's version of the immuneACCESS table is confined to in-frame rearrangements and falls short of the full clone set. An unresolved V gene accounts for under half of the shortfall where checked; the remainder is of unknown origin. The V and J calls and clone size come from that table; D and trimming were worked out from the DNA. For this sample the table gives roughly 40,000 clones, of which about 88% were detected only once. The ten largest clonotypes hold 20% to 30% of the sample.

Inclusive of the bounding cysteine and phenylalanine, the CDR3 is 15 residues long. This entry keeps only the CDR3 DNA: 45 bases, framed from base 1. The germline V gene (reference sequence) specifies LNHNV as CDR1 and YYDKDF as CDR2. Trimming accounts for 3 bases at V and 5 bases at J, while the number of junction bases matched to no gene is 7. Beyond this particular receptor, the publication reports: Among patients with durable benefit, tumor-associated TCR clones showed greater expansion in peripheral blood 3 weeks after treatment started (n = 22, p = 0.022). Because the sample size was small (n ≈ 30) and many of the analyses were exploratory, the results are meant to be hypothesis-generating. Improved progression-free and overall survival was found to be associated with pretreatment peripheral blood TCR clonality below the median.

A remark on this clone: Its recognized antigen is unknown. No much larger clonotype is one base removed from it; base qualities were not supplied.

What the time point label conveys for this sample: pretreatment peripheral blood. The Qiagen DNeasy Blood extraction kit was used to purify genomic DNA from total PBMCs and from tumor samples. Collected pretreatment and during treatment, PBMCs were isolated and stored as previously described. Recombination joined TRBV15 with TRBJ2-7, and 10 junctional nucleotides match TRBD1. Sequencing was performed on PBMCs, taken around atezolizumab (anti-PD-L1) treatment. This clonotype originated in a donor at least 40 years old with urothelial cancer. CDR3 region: CATSSRTGGRNEQYF. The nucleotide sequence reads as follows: TGTGCCACCAGCAGCCGGACAGGGGGGAGGAACGAGCAGTACTTC.